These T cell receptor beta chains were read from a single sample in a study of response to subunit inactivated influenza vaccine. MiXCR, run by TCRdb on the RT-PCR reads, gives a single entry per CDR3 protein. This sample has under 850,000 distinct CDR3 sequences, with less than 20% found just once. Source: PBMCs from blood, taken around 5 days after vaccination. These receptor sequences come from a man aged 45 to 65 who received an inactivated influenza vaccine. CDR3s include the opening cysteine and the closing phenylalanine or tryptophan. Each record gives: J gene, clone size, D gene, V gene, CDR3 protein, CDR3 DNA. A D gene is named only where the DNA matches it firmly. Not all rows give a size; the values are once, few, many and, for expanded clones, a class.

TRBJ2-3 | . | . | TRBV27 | CASSLLRSVGTDTQYF | TGTGCCAGCAGTTTATTGAGGAGCGTGGGCACAGATACGCAGTATTTT
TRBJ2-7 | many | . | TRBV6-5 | CASSYMGRAYEQYF | TGTGCCAGCAGTTACATGGGACGGGCCTACGAGCAGTACTTC
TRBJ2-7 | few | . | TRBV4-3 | CASSQALAPYEQYF | TGCGCCAGCAGCCAAGCGTTGGCTCCCTACGAGCAGTACTTC
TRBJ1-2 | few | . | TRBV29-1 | CSDGGRDPYYGYTF | TGCAGCGATGGAGGGCGAGACCCGTACTATGGCTACACCTTC
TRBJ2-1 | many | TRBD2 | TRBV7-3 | CASSPLAGSSYNEQFF | TGTGCCAGCAGCCCCCTAGCGGGAAGCTCCTACAATGAGCAGTTCTTC
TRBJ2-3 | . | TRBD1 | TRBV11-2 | CASSLVGQATDTQYF | TGTGCCAGCAGCTTAGTGGGACAGGCTACAGATACGCAGTATTTT
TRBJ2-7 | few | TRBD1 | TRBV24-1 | CATSDSHRGLPYEQYF | TGTGCCACCAGTGACTCCCACAGGGGGCTCCCCTACGAGCAGTACTTC
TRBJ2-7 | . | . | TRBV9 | CASSVGGGASSYEQYF | TGTGCCAGCAGCGTAGGTGGAGGGGCCAGCTCCTACGAGCAGTACTTC
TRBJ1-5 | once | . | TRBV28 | CASSITRGNQPQHF | TGTGCCAGCAGTATTACCAGGGGCAATCAGCCCCAGCATTTT
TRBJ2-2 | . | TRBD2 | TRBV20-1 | CSARKPGTSGNRITGELFF | TGCAGTGCTAGGAAGCCGGGGACTAGCGGGAATAGAATCACCGGGGAGCTGTTTTTT
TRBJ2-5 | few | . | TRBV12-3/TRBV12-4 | CASTGVTETQYF | TGTGCCAGCACGGGGGTTACAGAGACCCAGTACTTC
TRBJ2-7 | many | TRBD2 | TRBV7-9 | CASSLVPAGGAPYEQYF | TGTGCCAGCAGCTTAGTCCCCGCCGGGGGGGCACCCTACGAGCAGTACTTC
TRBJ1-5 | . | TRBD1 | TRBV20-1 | CSAIGTGLNQPQHF | TGCAGTGCCATAGGGACAGGTTTAAATCAGCCCCAGCATTTT
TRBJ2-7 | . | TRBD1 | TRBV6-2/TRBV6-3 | CASSYSADRVDEQYF | TGTGCCAGCAGTTACTCGGCGGACAGGGTGGACGAGCAGTACTTC
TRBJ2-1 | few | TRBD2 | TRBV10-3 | CAISGTSRDNEQFF | TGTGCCATCAGTGGGACTAGCCGTGACAATGAGCAGTTCTTC
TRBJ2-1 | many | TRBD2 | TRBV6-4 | CASSELREGHGLGFF | TGTGCCAGCAGTGAGCTTCGGGAGGGCCATGGGTTGGGGTTCTTC
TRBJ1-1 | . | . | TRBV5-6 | CASSLEMVNTEAFF | TGTGCCAGCAGCCTTGAAATGGTGAACACTGAAGCTTTCTTT
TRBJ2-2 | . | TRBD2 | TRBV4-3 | CASSRSGTSGTGELFF | TGCGCCAGCAGCCGCTCCGGGACTAGCGGCACCGGGGAGCTGTTTTTT
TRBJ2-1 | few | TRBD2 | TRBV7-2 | CASSARGAGGNEQFF | TGTGCCAGCAGCGCCCGGGGGGCGGGAGGAAATGAGCAGTTCTTC
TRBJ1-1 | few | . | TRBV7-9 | CASSLEGPIIAFF | TGTGCCAGCAGCCTTGAAGGACCGATTATTGCTTTCTTT
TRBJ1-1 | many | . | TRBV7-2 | CASSKKSSRNTEAFF | TGTGCCAGCAGCAAGAAATCGTCTCGGAACACTGAAGCTTTCTTT
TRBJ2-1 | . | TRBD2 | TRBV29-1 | CSAVPSGTYNEQFF | TGCAGCGCCGTTCCTAGCGGAACCTACAATGAGCAGTTCTTC